This TCR beta chain is drawn from a study of blood T cell repertoires in COVID-19. The overall study: There were acute and convalescent COVID-19 samples, and they came from the United States, Italy and Spain. In each case, the material was cDNA or gDNA derived from T cells, B-cell-depleted T cells, or PBMCs.

Cohort 3 donors were reported recovered after two negative PCRs, clearance, or symptom resolution. This CDR3 is built from 17 residues. Germline V gives CDR1 SGHTA, CDR2 FQGNSA. Trimming removed 3 bases from V and 8 bases from J; junction bases left unmatched: 8. Per the original data handling: The assay estimated nucleated cells by amplifying reference gene primers. Clones were sequenced by immunoSEQ multiplex PCR, and TCRdb holds only the in-frame ones, with some missing. V and J calls and clone size are as listed in that table; D and trimming were resolved from the DNA. The profile covers roughly 370,000 clones, with just under 90% appearing a single time and around 10% taken by the ten largest.

The rearrangement links TRBV7-2 to TRBJ2-1, with 15 bases matching TRBD2. This TCR was recovered from a woman in her forties or fifties who had recovered from COVID-19. Sequenced: PBMCs or T cells enriched from blood (not recorded which). In DNA, the CDR3 is TGTGCCAGCAGCTTCGGACTAGCGGGGGGGTATGTGGATGAGCAGTTCTTC. Its protein is CASSFGLAGGYVDEQFF.